A selection of T cell receptor beta chains follows, all from one sample in a study of blood T cell repertoires in COVID-19. Produced via immunoSEQ multiplex PCR; TCRdb's table is partial and in-frame only. Of a few hundred thousand clones listed, roughly 87% were seen once; the top ten hold over 0.8%. The specimen was PBMCs or T cells enriched from blood (not recorded which). The receptor set was obtained from a woman in her 30s who had recovered from COVID-19. Both conserved end residues are trimmed from each CDR3.

CDR3 length,V gene,J gene,CDR3 protein
12,TRBV19,TRBJ2-5,ASSIGGLQETQY
14,TRBV15,TRBJ1-4,ATSRVGGTGNEKLF
12,TRBV28,TRBJ2-3,ASSLSIRADTQY
12,TRBV6-5,TRBJ1-1,ASRVDRVNTEAF
13,TRBV5-1,TRBJ2-7,ASSPNAGEGYEQY
13,TRBV5-1,TRBJ1-1,ASSLEIAVNTEAF
13,TRBV5-1,TRBJ2-3,ASSEAGQGSNTQY
12,TRBV6-5,TRBJ1-2,ASSYRAGDYGYT
12,TRBV10-3,TRBJ1-6,AIRKTGDNSPLH
14,TRBV7-2,TRBJ1-6,ASSPPDRGYNSPLH
10,TRBV19,TRBJ1-1,ASSIGGSEAF
13,TRBV28,TRBJ2-1,ASSLGSSGGAEQF
11,TRBV28,TRBJ2-1,ASTPTGVNEQF
12,TRBV7-8,TRBJ1-2,ASSPRGQGNGYT
14,TRBV7-2,TRBJ1-5,ASSLGGGAGDQPQH
14,TRBV7-2,TRBJ1-2,ASSGVGSRGYYGYT
13,TRBV3-1/TRBV3-2,TRBJ1-5,ASSQDQGSNQPQH
13,TRBV28,TRBJ1-2,ASSLPDRGLGGYT
15,TRBV4-3,TRBJ1-3,ASSQLGRGADGNTIY
10,TRBV29-1,TRBJ1-5,SVEGHETGPI
12,TRBV5-1,TRBJ1-3,ASSLGHSGNTIY
14,TRBV27,TRBJ2-1,ASSLFYRGGSNEQF
13,TRBV28,TRBJ2-7,ASRTGGSDPYEQY
13,TRBV4-1,TRBJ2-7,ASSQGLQPGYEQY
12,TRBV9,TRBJ2-7,ASSALAGAYEQY
13,TRBV4-2,TRBJ1-1,ASSRSRTGGTEAF
10,TRBV28,TRBJ1-1,ASNERQGEAF
13,TRBV19,TRBJ2-2,ASTTGTGLVGELF
14,TRBV19,TRBJ2-1,ASSIGQRSSYNEQF
13,TRBV7-9,TRBJ2-7,ASSLSGQGAGEQY
9,TRBV2,TRBJ1-4,ASSEQGDPS
15,TRBV10-2,TRBJ2-3,ASSESSGGAGTDTQY
16,TRBV3-1/TRBV3-2,TRBJ2-3,ASSQNLLSAASTDTQY
13,TRBV28,TRBJ2-5,ASSSGGVGQETQY
13,TRBV3-1/TRBV3-2,TRBJ1-6,ASSQAWTGTSPLH
13,TRBV7-2,TRBJ2-1,ASSPPTGGYNEQF
13,TRBV28,TRBJ2-6,ASSFTGAGANVLT
11,TRBV5-4,TRBJ1-3,ASSLEGLNTIY
13,TRBV7-8,TRBJ2-3,ASSLNRGGTDTQY
12,TRBV29-1,TRBJ1-1,SALGQGDQTEAF
10,TRBV7-2,TRBJ1-1,ASSRSNTEAF
15,TRBV6-1,TRBJ1-2,ASSAPGTTRGFYGYT
12,TRBV28,TRBJ1-5,ASSPERVDQPQH
14,TRBV7-8,TRBJ2-5,ASSLDGTGIGETQY
10,TRBV27,TRBJ1-5,ASTTGNQPQH
14,TRBV4-3,TRBJ1-2,ASSQGIGDRGSGYT
12,TRBV5-4,TRBJ2-7,ASREGTGKYEQY
13,TRBV6-2/TRBV6-3,TRBJ2-2,ASSLTSGGTGELF
9,TRBV29-1,TRBJ2-5,SLRVRETQY
14,TRBV2,TRBJ1-5,ASSAELGGSNQPQH
11,TRBV6-5,TRBJ1-1,AGAFTYNTEAF
13,TRBV7-6,TRBJ1-1,ASSLSPGVNTEAF
14,TRBV13,TRBJ2-1,ASSLDLAGGQDEQF
12,TRBV5-1,TRBJ2-7,ASSLAGSRREQY
12,TRBV19,TRBJ2-2,ASSIQGSTGELF